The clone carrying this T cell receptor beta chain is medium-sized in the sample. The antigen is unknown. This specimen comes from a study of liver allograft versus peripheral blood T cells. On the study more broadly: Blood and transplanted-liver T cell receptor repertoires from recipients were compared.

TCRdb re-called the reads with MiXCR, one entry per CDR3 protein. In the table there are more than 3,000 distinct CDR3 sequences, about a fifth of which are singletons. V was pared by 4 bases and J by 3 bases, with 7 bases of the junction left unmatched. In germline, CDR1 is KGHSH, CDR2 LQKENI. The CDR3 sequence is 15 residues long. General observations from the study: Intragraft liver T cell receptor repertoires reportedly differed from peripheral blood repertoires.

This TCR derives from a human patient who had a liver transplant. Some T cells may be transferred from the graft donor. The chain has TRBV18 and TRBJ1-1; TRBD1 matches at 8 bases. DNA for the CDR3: TGTGCCAGCTCACTTGCAGGGGGCGCCGACACTGAAGCTTTCTTT. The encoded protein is CASSLAGGADTEAFF.